This is a list of T cell receptor beta chains from one sample in a study of T-cell reconstitution after alpha-beta-depleted transplantation in children. TCRdb called the PCR reads again in MiXCR, with one record for every CDR3 protein. The sample holds fewer than 550,000 distinct CDR3 sequences, 8% to 11% seen once. The material sequenced was PBMCs, taken before TCRalphabeta/CD19-depleted stem cell transplant. These receptors were taken from a child aged 2-15 years with inherited bone marrow failure, due to receive a stem cell transplant. Both conserved end residues are part of each CDR3. The D gene is left open where the match is weak. Size is omitted from some rows. Given values are once, few, many or a class for expanded clones.

many,TRBV6-2/TRBV6-3,TRBJ2-3,TRBD2,CASRRLAGTDTQYF,TGTGCCAGCAGGCGACTAGCGGGAACAGATACGCAGTATTTT
NA,TRBV20-1,TRBJ2-7,NA,CSSSRGPYEQYF,TGCAGTTCTAGCAGGGGCCCCTACGAGCAGTACTTC
NA,TRBV11-3,TRBJ2-1,NA,CASSLGPPLYNEQFF,TGTGCCAGCAGCTTAGGGCCCCCGTTATACAATGAGCAGTTCTTC
NA,TRBV7-2,TRBJ2-1,TRBD2,CASSPRLAGARNEQFF,TGTGCCAGCAGTCCCCGGCTAGCGGGAGCACGTAATGAGCAGTTCTTC
many,TRBV7-9,TRBJ1-1,NA,CASSRTGTPNTEAFF,TGTGCCAGCAGTCGGACCGGGACACCGAACACTGAAGCTTTCTTT
NA,TRBV11-2,TRBJ2-3,NA,CASSLGPPEIDTQYF,TGTGCCAGCAGCTTAGGGCCCCCAGAAATAGATACGCAGTATTTT
many,TRBV27,TRBJ2-5,TRBD1,CASSPFTGGEETQYF,TGTGCCAGCAGTCCTTTTACAGGGGGCGAGGAGACCCAGTACTTC
many,TRBV15,TRBJ2-1,TRBD2,CATSRDLKREGPLLWQFF,TGTGCCACCAGCAGAGATCTAAAGCGGGAGGGCCCGCTCCTATGGCAGTTCTTC
many,TRBV12-3/TRBV12-4,TRBJ1-1,TRBD1,CASCRITGTGPGRENTEAFF,TGTGCCAGTTGCCGGATTACCGGGACAGGACCAGGTCGGGAGAACACTGAAGCTTTCTTT
many,TRBV15,TRBJ2-1,TRBD2,CATSRDRSGRVSEQFF,TGTGCCACCAGCAGAGATAGGAGCGGGAGGGTCAGTGAGCAGTTCTTC
many,TRBV5-1,TRBJ2-1,TRBD2,CASSLDLAGVTNEQFF,TGCGCCAGCAGCTTGGATTTAGCGGGAGTTACCAATGAGCAGTTCTTC
many,TRBV6-2/TRBV6-3,TRBJ1-5,NA,CASSPPRARGWQPQHF,TGTGCCAGCAGCCCCCCGCGGGCAAGGGGCTGGCAGCCCCAGCATTTT
many,TRBV7-2,TRBJ2-2,NA,CASSFGQPNTGELFF,TGTGCCAGCAGCTTCGGACAACCGAACACCGGGGAGCTGTTTTTT
few,TRBV30,TRBJ2-1,NA,CAWFRPSVYNEQFF,TGTGCCTGGTTTAGGCCTAGCGTTTACAATGAGCAGTTCTTC
many,TRBV27,TRBJ2-3,TRBD2,CASSPRTSGMQYF,TGTGCCAGCAGTCCCAGGACTAGCGGGATGCAGTATTTT
many,TRBV27,TRBJ2-1,TRBD2,CASRDTRLALWREQFF,TGTGCCAGCAGGGACACGCGACTAGCGCTCTGGAGAGAGCAGTTCTTC
many,TRBV29-1,TRBJ2-2,NA,CSVGPVRPGELFF,TGCAGCGTTGGCCCAGTCCGGCCCGGGGAGCTGTTTTTT
NA,TRBV28,TRBJ2-2,NA,CASSYRDLNTGELFF,TGTGCCAGCAGCTACCGGGACCTGAACACCGGGGAGCTGTTTTTT
many,TRBV2,TRBJ2-4,NA,CASSERGGLAKNIQYF,TGTGCCAGCAGTGAAAGGGGCGGGTTAGCCAAAAACATTCAGTACTTC
many,TRBV9,TRBJ1-1,NA,CASSVSQNTEAFF,TGTGCCAGCAGCGTATCGCAGAACACTGAAGCTTTCTTT
many,TRBV20-1,TRBJ2-1,NA,CSARGGQYNEQFF,TGCAGTGCTAGAGGCGGACAGTACAATGAGCAGTTCTTC
many,TRBV2,TRBJ2-5,TRBD2,CASSSGGLVGTQYF,TGTGCCAGCAGTTCGGGGGGACTAGTGGGGACCCAGTACTTC
NA,TRBV27,TRBJ2-3,TRBD2,CASSFATSATSTDTQYF,TGTGCCAGCAGTTTTGCGACTAGCGCGACTAGCACAGATACGCAGTATTTT
many,TRBV20-1,TRBJ2-7,TRBD1,CSALIGTGYEQYF,TGCAGTGCCCTAATCGGGACAGGGTACGAGCAGTACTTC
many,TRBV18,TRBJ1-5,NA,CASSPGMGNQPQHF,TGTGCCAGCTCACCAGGCATGGGCAATCAGCCCCAGCATTTT
NA,TRBV15,TRBJ2-1,NA,CATSRDLPLDEQFF,TGTGCCACCAGCAGGGATCTACCTCTGGATGAGCAGTTCTTC
NA,TRBV7-8,TRBJ2-7,TRBD1,CASSPSGQGTVRPLYEQYF,TGTGCCAGCAGCCCGTCGGGACAGGGGACTGTCCGACCACTCTACGAGCAGTACTTC
many,TRBV27,TRBJ2-1,TRBD1,CASSLGGQPNEQFF,TGTGCCAGCAGTTTAGGGGGACAGCCGAATGAGCAGTTCTTC
many,TRBV19,TRBJ2-1,TRBD1,CASRNRDRGSLLYNEQFF,TGTGCCAGTAGAAACCGGGACAGGGGTAGCCTATTATACAATGAGCAGTTCTTC
many,TRBV10-3,TRBJ2-1,NA,CAISESMRAYNEQFF,TGTGCCATCAGTGAGTCGATGCGGGCATACAATGAGCAGTTCTTC
NA,TRBV27,TRBJ2-1,TRBD2,CASSPIRTSGSKYNEQFF,TGTGCCAGCAGTCCCATCAGGACTAGCGGGAGTAAATACAATGAGCAGTTCTTC
many,TRBV20-1,TRBJ2-3,TRBD2,CSARTSGRADTQYF,TGCAGTGCTAGAACTAGCGGGAGGGCAGATACGCAGTATTTT
once,TRBV29-1,TRBJ2-5,NA,CSVSDNTETQYF,TGCAGCGTCTCCGACAATACAGAGACCCAGTACTTC
few,TRBV2,TRBJ2-1,NA,CASSEERDSYNEQFF,TGTGCCAGCAGTGAAGAACGGGACTCCTACAATGAGCAGTTCTTC
NA,TRBV7-2,TRBJ2-7,NA,CASNRGWTYEQYF,TGTGCCAGCAACCGGGGTTGGACCTACGAGCAGTACTTC
many,TRBV7-2,TRBJ1-6,NA,CASRQGSYNSPLHF,TGTGCCAGCAGACAGGGTTCCTATAATTCACCCCTCCACTTT
many,TRBV7-9,TRBJ2-7,TRBD2,CASERGDRSSYEQYF,TGTGCCAGCGAGCGGGGGGACAGAAGTTCTTACGAGCAGTACTTC
many,TRBV29-1,TRBJ2-7,TRBD2,CSVAVTGLAGGLEGYEQYF,TGCAGCGTTGCAGTTACGGGACTAGCGGGAGGGCTAGAAGGTTACGAGCAGTACTTC
many,TRBV2,TRBJ1-1,NA,CASSEPLASLWAFF,TGTGCCAGCAGTGAACCCCTGGCCTCCCTGTGGGCTTTCTTT
many,TRBV3-1,TRBJ2-3,TRBD2,CASSQDIPSGRFTDTQYF,TGTGCCAGCAGCCAAGACATTCCTAGCGGGAGATTCACAGATACGCAGTATTTT
many,TRBV4-1,TRBJ2-2,NA,CASSQDAHLNTGELFF,TGCGCCAGCAGCCAAGATGCCCACCTGAACACCGGGGAGCTGTTTTTT
NA,TRBV11-2,TRBJ2-7,TRBD2,CASSFVLAGGEQYF,TGTGCCAGCAGCTTCGTACTAGCGGGAGGCGAGCAGTACTTC
few,TRBV5-1,TRBJ2-6,TRBD1,CASSLEGQGVSGANVLTF,TGCGCCAGCAGCTTGGAGGGACAGGGGGTGTCTGGGGCCAACGTCCTGACTTTC
many,TRBV20-1,TRBJ1-5,NA,CSACPDSSNQPQHF,TGCAGTGCTTGCCCTGACAGTTCCAATCAGCCCCAGCATTTT
many,TRBV3-1,TRBJ2-1,TRBD2,CASSPKVGLGRYEQFF,TGTGCCAGCAGCCCTAAAGTCGGACTAGGACGTTATGAGCAGTTCTTC
many,TRBV15,TRBJ2-1,TRBD2,CATSGSQTSGSYNEQFF,TGTGCCACCAGCGGCTCCCAGACTAGCGGGAGCTACAATGAGCAGTTCTTC
many,TRBV4-3,TRBJ2-3,NA,CASSQGTWGAARADTQYF,TGCGCCAGCAGCCAAGGTACTTGGGGCGCAGCCAGGGCAGATACGCAGTATTTT
many,TRBV12-3/TRBV12-4,TRBJ1-1,NA,CASSSGPPAFF,TGTGCCAGCAGTTCAGGTCCCCCAGCTTTCTTT
NA,TRBV10-2,TRBJ2-1,TRBD2,CASSETGLAGHNEQFF,TGCGCCAGCAGTGAGACAGGACTAGCGGGGCACAATGAGCAGTTCTTC
NA,TRBV20-1,TRBJ2-7,TRBD2,CSANTPSGTYEQYF,TGCAGTGCGAACACTCCTAGCGGAACCTACGAGCAGTACTTC
many,TRBV24-1,TRBJ2-2,NA,CATSESGLYTGELFF,TGTGCCACCAGTGAGAGCGGGTTGTACACCGGGGAGCTGTTTTTT
few,TRBV4-3,TRBJ2-1,NA,CASSQESYNEQFF,TGCGCCAGCAGCCAAGAGTCCTACAATGAGCAGTTCTTC
few,TRBV11-2,TRBJ2-7,TRBD2,CASSYSGRQDEQYF,TGTGCCAGCAGCTACAGCGGGAGGCAAGACGAGCAGTACTTC
NA,TRBV6-1,TRBJ2-1,NA,CASSEGGGSDEQFF,TGTGCCAGCAGTGAAGGAGGTGGGAGCGATGAGCAGTTCTTC
many,TRBV7-2,TRBJ1-4,NA,CASSAWGEKLFF,TGTGCCAGCAGCGCGTGGGGCGAAAAACTGTTTTTT
few,TRBV29-1,TRBJ2-7,NA,CSVGVDLHEQYF,TGCAGCGTTGGGGTAGATCTCCACGAGCAGTACTTC
many,TRBV20-1,TRBJ2-2,TRBD2,CSARLAGANTGELFF,TGCAGTGCTAGACTAGCGGGAGCGAACACCGGGGAGCTGTTTTTT
many,TRBV20-1,TRBJ2-1,TRBD2,CSATLAGGPSEQFF,TGCAGTGCCACCCTAGCGGGAGGGCCTAGTGAGCAGTTCTTC
many,TRBV5-1,TRBJ2-5,TRBD1,CASSLNRQGAETQYF,TGCGCCAGCAGCTTGAACAGACAGGGGGCCGAGACCCAGTACTTC